The T cell receptor beta chain under discussion was sequenced for a study of T cell responses to AZD1222 COVID-19 vaccine. Profiled with immunoSEQ multiplex PCR; TCRdb holds only in-frame clones, not every one. Among 140,000 to 150,000 clones listed, more than 70% were seen once. Points from the study as a whole: Within unmutated variant regions lay the reported targets of nearly half of spike-specific TCRs. Spike-spanning, vaccine-associated CD4 TCRs were dominant at 160-218 and 743-854. Baseline seropositivity occurred in only a handful of AZD1222 recipients.

Regarding this clone: Its antigen is still unknown.

The CDR3 is 16 amino acids. Germline-derived CDR1 and CDR2 are SQVTM and ANQGSEA. V was clipped by 6 bases and J by 7 bases; unmatched bases: 12. This TCR was recovered from an adult who received the AZD1222 COVID-19 vaccine. The chain carries TRBV29-1 and TRBJ2-2; 12 bases fit TRBD2. The input for sequencing was peripheral blood, taken 28 days after the second AZD1222 dose. CDR3 region: CSVGGLAGTRGGELFF. The CDR3 bases are TGCAGCGTCGGGGGACTAGCGGGCACGAGGGGCGGGGAGCTGTTTTTT.